This T cell receptor (beta chain) was sequenced during a study of molecular identifiers for immune sequencing clone quantification. CDR3 length: 15 amino acids. Trimming stripped 1 base from V and 2 bases from J, with 13 bases between. Germline V lookup: CDR1 SGHKS, CDR2 YYEKEE (reference sequence). Using its own MiXCR run on the PCR reads, TCRdb lists one record per CDR3 protein. This table holds about 510,000 distinct CDR3 sequences, about 22% found once. This clonotype was observed at least ten times. Sequenced input: naive CD8+ T cells from blood, with Jurkat cell RNA spiked in. The subset: FACS-sorted CD8+CD4-CCR7+CD45RA+ naive T cells. The chain recombines TRBV5-5 with TRBJ2-7; D is possibly TRBD2 (5 bases). This sequence originates from a human donor in good health. Some libraries in this study had Jurkat cell RNA spiked in. The DNA for the CDR3 is TGTGCCAGCAGCTTGTTTCCGGGAAGCCCCTACGAGCAGTACTTC. Residues: CASSLFPGSPYEQYF.